These 26 T cell receptor beta chains were all obtained from the same sample, sequenced in a study of tumor-infiltrating lymphocytes in primary liver carcinoma. Germline DNA was also extracted, with blood RNA taken from unsorted whole blood. Constant-region priming of about 500 ng total RNA yielded TCR beta cDNA. Sequencing libraries for TCR beta derived from three nested multiplex PCR rounds that used slightly modified ARM-PCR. In the first two PCR rounds, TRBV1-TRBV30 forward primers were paired with a C-beta reverse primer, and each round lasted about 9 cycles. TCRdb re-called the multiplex PCR reads through MiXCR, storing one row per CDR3 protein. Among 300,000 to 400,000 distinct CDR3 sequences, 65% were seen once, and the ten largest hold about 6.5%. The sample was peripheral blood. The receptors shown here come from a man between 35 and 55 years old with primary liver carcinoma and hepatitis B virus infection.

Regarding this clonotype: A junction boundary mismatches the germline segment, possibly from a read error. The chain recombines TRBV14 with TRBJ2-1; 8 bases align to TRBD2. Germline V gene sequence: CDR1 SGHDN, CDR2 FVKESK. The CDR3 has 16 amino acids. The CDR3 DNA follows: TGCGCCAGAAGTGCCGTAGCGGGATGGGTAAACAATGAGCAGTTCTTC. Translating gives CARSAVAGWVNNEQFF.

Remarks on this clonotype: A much larger clone differs by one base, so this may be a read error. The conserved final phenylalanine or tryptophan is absent from the CDR3, which likely points to a read error. CDR3 loop: CASSTGFSTDTQYS. The CDR3 DNA is TGTGCCAGCAGCACCGGGTTTAGCACAGATACGCAGTATTCT. The genes are TRBV5-5 and TRBJ2-3; D gene uncertain. Germline V gives CDR1 SGHKS, CDR2 YYEKEE (reference sequence). The CDR3 runs 14 residues. The V gene lost 4 bases and the J gene lost 0 bases, with 9 bases spanning the gap.

Comments on this clonotype: A read error may be the cause here, since a much bigger clone is one base away. V and J are TRBV6-2 or TRBV6-3 and TRBJ2-1; 9 nucleotides line up with TRBD2. From germline, CDR1 is MNHEY and CDR2 SVGEGT. The CDR3 is made up of 15 amino acids. CDR3 residues: CASSNSGSQYNEKFF. The CDR3 DNA reads as TGTGCCAGCAGCAATAGCGGGAGTCAATACAATGAGAAGTTCTTC.

Only one count was recorded for this clonotype. The genes are TRBV28 and TRBJ2-7; 8 nucleotides agree with TRBD2. The CDR3 is made up of 15 amino acids. Germline CDR1 is MDHEN and CDR2 is SYDVKM. V lost 6 bases, J lost 3 bases, and 10 bases stayed unmatched. The CDR3 DNA sequence: TGTGCCAGCAGAGCCGGGGGGGGTGGAAACTACGAGCAGTACTTC. This sequence encodes CASRAGGGGNYEQYF.

For this clonotype: A read error may produce the germline difference seen at one junction end. The chain uses TRBV30 and TRBJ2-3; a possible D gene is TRBD2 (5 bases). Germline loops: CDR1 GTSNPN, CDR2 SVGIG (reference sequence). This CDR3 contains 14 residues. DNA for the CDR3: TGTGCCTGGAGTGTACCAGCGGCAACAGATATGCAGTATTTT. Its protein product is CAWSVPAATDMQYF.

In the case of this clonotype: Mismatch with germline at one junction end may stem from a read error. V usage is TRBV10-1 and J usage is TRBJ2-3, with D possibly being TRBD2 (6 bases). This CDR3 comprises 15 residues. Germline loops: CDR1 WNHNN, CDR2 SYGVQD (reference sequence). In DNA, the CDR3 is TGCGCCAGCAGCGACGGGGGTAAACAGCACGATACGCGGTATTTT. This encodes CASSDGGKQHDTRYF.

In this sample, this clonotype turned up a few times. The chain employs TRBV7-9 and TRBJ2-6; TRBD1 might be the D (5 bases). CDR3 length: 18 residues. The V and J ends lost 2 bases and 0 bases respectively, with 14 bases between them. Per the germline V gene, CDR1 is SEHNR and CDR2 is FQNEAQ (reference sequence). The CDR3 nucleotides read TGTGCCAGCAGCTTACCCGGACACCCCATCTCTGGGGCCAACGTCCTGACTTTC. Residues: CASSLPGHPISGANVLTF. Full variable domain (remainder filled in from reference TRBV7-9 and TRBJ2-6): DTGVSQNPRHKITKRGQNVTFRCDPISEHNRLYWYRQTLGQGPEFLTYFQNEAQLEKSRLLSDRFSAERPKGSFSTLEIQRTEQGDSAMYLCASSLPGHPISGANVLTFGAGSRLTVL.

A remark on this clonotype: At one of its ends the junction is not consistent with the germline gene, which may arise from a read error. The gene calls are TRBV11-1 and TRBJ1-1; D perhaps matches TRBD1 (5 bases). Germline loops: CDR1 SGHAT, CDR2 FQDESV (reference sequence). The CDR3 has 14 residues. The CDR3 spells CVSSLATGGTEALF. DNA for the CDR3: TGTGTCAGCAGCTTAGCGACCGGGGGAACTGAAGCTCTCTTT.

By share, this clonotype counts as medium-sized. The rearrangement joins TRBV11-2 to TRBJ1-3; the D is unclear. The V gene's germline CDR1 is SGHAT and CDR2 FQNNGV. V lost 5 bases and J 5 bases, leaving 13 bases between the germline ends. This CDR3 is built from 14 residues. This CDR3 is CASSRIGDRNTIYF. The CDR3, as DNA: TGTGCCAGCAGCCGGATAGGAGACCGAAACACCATATATTTT.

This clonotype was observed a few times. The chain combines TRBV5-6 with TRBJ2-1, with 7 nucleotides matching TRBD1. CDR3 size: 15 residues. Germline assignment: CDR1 SGHDT and CDR2 YYEEEE. V was clipped by 4 bases and J by 4 bases; unmatched bases: 8. The CDR3 loop reads CASSTPGQRYNEQFF. The CDR3 DNA reads as TGTGCCAGCAGCACACCGGGACAGAGATACAATGAGCAGTTCTTC.

This clonotype was seen only once. A single base separates this from a much larger clone, so it may be a read error. No conserved phenylalanine or tryptophan ends this CDR3, so it is likely a read error. The chain has TRBV6-2 or TRBV6-3 and TRBJ2-5, with 14 bases identical to TRBD2. The CDR3 has 17 amino acids. V lost 4 bases and J lost 6; bases outside the gene matches: 10. In germline, CDR1 is MNHEY, CDR2 SVGEGT. CDR3 in DNA: TGTGCCAGCAGTTCGGGACTAGCGGGAGTGGAGTACAAGACCCAGTACATC. Protein sequence: CASSSGLAGVEYKTQYI.

The chain employs TRBV30 and TRBJ2-7; 11 bases are a match to TRBD2. Germline V CDR1 and CDR2: GTSNPN, SVGIG (reference sequence). V trimming: 8 bases; J trimming: 6 bases; junction bases outside the gene matches: 12. The CDR3 loop spans 14 amino acids. Here the CDR3 DNA reads TGTGCCGCCGTAGAAGGGACTAGCGGTGTCGAGCAGTACTTC. Amino acid sequence: CAAVEGTSGVEQYF.

This clonotype was seen just once. Just one base apart from a much larger clone, this may be a read error. This chain joins TRBV6-2 or TRBV6-3 and TRBJ2-3, with D maybe TRBD2 (6 bases). The CDR3 runs 16 residues. The V gene lost 0 bases and the J gene lost 4 bases, with 14 bases spanning the gap. In germline, CDR1 is MNHEY, CDR2 SVGEGT. Here the CDR3 DNA reads TGTGCCAGCAGTTACTCGACTATCGGGAGCCCAGATACGCAGTATTTT. It translates to CASSYSTIGSPDTQYF.

About this clonotype itself: A read error may be the cause here, since a much bigger clone is one base away. This chain joins TRBV12-3 or TRBV12-4 and TRBJ2-5, with 7 bases identical to TRBD2. The CDR3 is made up of 18 amino acids. This chain's CDR3 is CASSFSTLAGLGSVTQHF. The CDR3 nucleotides are TGTGCCAGCAGTTTCTCCACTTTAGCGGGCCTAGGATCCGTGACCCAGCACTTC.

The table lists this clonotype with a count of one. This chain uses TRBV30 with TRBJ2-7; D call uncertain. Trimming removed 0 bases from V and 3 bases from J, with 12 bases in between. The germline gives CDR1 GTSNPN, CDR2 SVGIG (reference sequence). This CDR3 contains 14 residues. The CDR3 bases are TGTGCCTGGAGTGTAGGCCCGACGAGCTACGAGCAGTACTTC. This gives the protein CAWSVGPTSYEQYF.

This clonotype was found many times. This sequence joins TRBV6-5 and TRBJ2-7, with no clear D. The CDR3 sequence is 14 residues long. Germline CDR1 MNHEY, CDR2 SVGAGI. Trimming removed 4 bases from V and 2 bases from J, with 12 bases in between. In DNA form, the CDR3 reads TGTGCCAGCAGTTCTGGCCAGGCAACCTACGAGCAGTACTTC. Its translation: CASSSGQATYEQYF.

For this clonotype: One end of the junction varies from germline; a read error may be responsible. The chain uses TRBV5-4 and TRBJ2-2; D assignment may be TRBD1 or TRBD2 (6 bases each). This CDR3 spans 15 amino acids. Germline V gene lookup returns CDR1 SGHNT and CDR2 YYREEE (reference sequence). The CDR3 coding sequence is TGTGCCATCAGCTCCTTAGGGGGGATAGGCGGGGAGCTGTTTTTT. Residues: CAISSLGGIGGELFF.

Note on this clonotype: A read error may explain this, as a much larger clone is one base away. The genes are TRBV6-2 or TRBV6-3 and TRBJ1-5; 9 bases are shared with TRBD1. V lost 6 bases and J lost 8; bases outside the gene matches: 17. The germline CDR1 and CDR2 sequences are MNHEY and SVGEGT. The CDR3 has 17 residues. In nucleotides, the CDR3 is TGTGCCAGCAGACCTTCCGCCCGGGACAGGGCCTACGAGCCCCAGCATTTT. Its protein product is CASRPSARDRAYEPQHF.

This chain connects TRBV6-2 or TRBV6-3 to TRBJ2-7, with D possibly being TRBD2 (6 bases). The germline V and J ends were trimmed by 5 bases and 7 bases, with 21 bases remaining between them. The germline CDR1 and CDR2 sequences are MNHEY and SVGEGT. This CDR3 is built from 15 residues. The CDR3 bases are TGTGCCAGCAGTAAACGACTAGAGGGAGTAGGGGAGCAGTACTTC. Translation gives CASSKRLEGVGEQYF.

Details on this clonotype: The CDR3 carries no conserved terminal phenylalanine or tryptophan, so it likely arises from a read error. The chain links TRBV20-1 to TRBJ2-1; TRBD1 agrees at 8 bases. Germline CDR1 DFQATT, CDR2 SNEGSKA (reference sequence). The CDR3 spans 13 residues. The ends lost 3 bases at V and 8 bases at J; junction bases unmatched: 6. CDR3: CSASDRGLDEQFL. Here the CDR3 DNA reads TGCAGTGCTAGCGACAGGGGCCTCGATGAGCAGTTCTTA.

Comments on this clonotype: This clone may be a read error of a much larger clone one base away. V and J are TRBV12-3 or TRBV12-4 and TRBJ1-5; D perhaps matches TRBD1 (6 bases). This CDR3 is 15 amino acids long. CDR3: CASSFGTSSNQPKHF. CDR3 sequence (DNA): TGTGCCAGCAGTTTTGGGACATCGAGCAATCAGCCCAAGCATTTT.

Regarding this clonotype: A much larger clone differs from this one at a single base, so this may be a read error. The CDR3 ends on some other residue instead of the conserved phenylalanine or tryptophan, so this is likely a read error. This chain links TRBV29-1 with TRBJ2-3; no reliable D call. This CDR3 contains 12 residues. Germline V lookup: CDR1 SQVTM, CDR2 ANQGSEA. Trimming removed 8 bases at V and 6 bases at J, with 15 bases between. The CDR3 reads CSQRTAWDTQYL. CDR3 in DNA: TGCAGCCAGAGGACCGCGTGGGATACGCAGTATCTT.

This clonotype is medium-sized within its sample. The J gene is TRBJ1-1, the V gene TRBV5-4, with a tentative D call TRBD1 (5 bases). The CDR3 is 14 residues long. The germline V and J ends were trimmed by 4 bases and 7 bases, with 17 bases remaining between them. Germline CDR1 and CDR2: SGHNT and YYREEE (reference sequence). The CDR3 nucleotides read TGTGCCAGCAGCCCGCAATGGGGGGGAAATGAAGCTTTCTTT. Its translation is CASSPQWGGNEAFF.

This clonotype rates as medium-sized (0.01 to 0.1%). The chain couples TRBV11-2 to TRBJ2-7; 7 nucleotides line up with TRBD1. Looked up from germline, CDR1 is SGHAT and CDR2 is FQNNGV. Trimming took 6 bases from V and 5 from J; bases not matched to a gene: 4. The CDR3 totals 12 residues. The CDR3 nucleotides are TGTGCCAGCAGGGATACAGGGGACGAGCAGTACTTC. Translating gives CASRDTGDEQYF.

CDR3: CASSLGPKRGVVRNIQYF. The CDR3 region has the DNA TGTGCCAGCAGCTTGGGACCTAAACGGGGCGTTGTCAGAAACATTCAGTACTTC. The gene calls are TRBV5-6 and TRBJ2-4; either TRBD1 or TRBD2 may fit D (5 bases each). The CDR3 consists of 18 residues. Germline loops: CDR1 SGHDT, CDR2 YYEEEE. V was trimmed by 0 bases and J by 6 bases, leaving 22 bases between them.

This chain uses TRBV2 with TRBJ2-3; 10 bases align to TRBD2. Trimming removed 7 bases from V and 14 bases from J; junction bases left unmatched: 9. CDR1 and CDR2 (germline): SNHLY, FYNNEI. The CDR3 is 12 residues long. The CDR3 DNA reads as TGTGCCAGCACCGAGGATGGGACTAGCGTGTATTTT. Amino acids: CASTEDGTSVYF.